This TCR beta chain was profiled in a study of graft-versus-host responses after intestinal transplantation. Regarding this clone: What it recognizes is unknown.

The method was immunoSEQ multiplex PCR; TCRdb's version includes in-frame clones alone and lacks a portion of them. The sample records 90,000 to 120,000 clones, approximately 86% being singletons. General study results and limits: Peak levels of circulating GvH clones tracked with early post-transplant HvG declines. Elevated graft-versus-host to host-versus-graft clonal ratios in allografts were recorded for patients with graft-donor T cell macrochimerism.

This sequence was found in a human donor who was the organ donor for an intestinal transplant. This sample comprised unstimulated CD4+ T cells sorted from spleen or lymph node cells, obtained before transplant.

In nucleotides, the CDR3 is TGTGCCAGCAGCTTAGTCCCGGGACCCCACACAGATACGCAGTATTTT. This codes for CASSLVPGPHTDTQYF. The rearrangement uses TRBV11-1 and TRBJ2-3; D is perhaps TRBD1 or TRBD2 (5 bases each). Looked up from germline, CDR1 is SGHAT and CDR2 is FQDESV (reference sequence). V was pared by 1 base and J by 2 bases, with 13 bases between. This CDR3 is 16 amino acids long.